This entry lists 16 T cell receptor beta chains sequenced from one sample in a study of blood T cell repertoires in COVID-19. Profiled with immunoSEQ multiplex PCR; TCRdb holds only in-frame clones, not every one. The repertoire holds some 270,000 clones, with around 90% as singletons. Sequencing was carried out using peripheral blood. The receptor set was obtained from a woman aged 60-75 years with COVID-19, enrolled during active disease.

V and J are TRBV7-9 and TRBJ2-7; tentative D call: TRBD1 (6 bases). Germline V gene data show CDR1 as SEHNR and CDR2 as FQNEAQ (reference sequence). V lost 1 base and J lost 3, with 22 bases in between. CDR3 length: 18 amino acids. Here the CDR3 DNA reads TGTGCCAGCAGCTTAGTCCCCTTAACCGGGACGACAGGCTACGAGCAGTACTTC. Residues: CASSLVPLTGTTGYEQYF.

V and J are TRBV5-8 and TRBJ1-5; D perhaps matches TRBD1 (5 bases). V dropped 6 bases and J dropped 2 bases, with 15 bases sitting between them. This CDR3 comprises 15 residues. Germline CDR1 reads SGHTS; CDR2 reads YDEGEE. Here the CDR3 DNA reads TGTGCCAGCAACCCAAGGGGTTCTCGCAATCAGCCCCAGCATTTT. It encodes CASNPRGSRNQPQHF.

The chain links TRBV11-2 to TRBJ2-7, with D perhaps matching TRBD1 (5 bases). Per the germline V gene, CDR1 is SGHAT and CDR2 is FQNNGV. Trimming shortened V by 1 base and J by 3 bases, and 7 bases separated the two germline ends. There are 13 residues in the CDR3. The CDR3 DNA follows: TGTGCCAGCAGCTTAGCCCAGGGCTACGAGCAGTACTTC. This codes for CASSLAQGYEQYF.

The rearrangement links TRBV5-1 to TRBJ1-2; 7 bases are a match to TRBD1. In germline, CDR1 is SGHRS, CDR2 YFSETQ. The V segment lost 0 bases and the J segment 3 bases; nucleotides outside the gene matches: 5. The length of the CDR3 is 15 residues. CDR3 coding DNA: TGCGCCAGCAGCTTGGTGACAGGGCCGGACTATGGCTACACCTTC. It is translated as CASSLVTGPDYGYTF.

The chain has TRBV6-2 or TRBV6-3 and TRBJ1-6, with 10 bases matching TRBD1. This CDR3 contains 15 residues. Germline V CDR1 and CDR2: MNHEY, SVGEGT. After removal of 5 bases from V and 6 bases from J, the junction contained 4 bases not matched to a gene. CDR3 sequence reads: CASSTGTGVNSPLHF. The CDR3 DNA is TGTGCCAGCAGTACCGGGACAGGGGTTAATTCACCCCTCCACTTT.

The chain joins TRBV12-5 to TRBJ1-2, with TRBD1 matching 7 bases. CDR1 and CDR2 (germline): LGHNT, FRNRAP. This CDR3 is built from 18 residues. V was clipped by 5 bases and J by 1 base; unmatched bases: 16. The CDR3 bases are TGTGCTAGTGGTCCCCCCCCGGGACAGACGATCTATAACTATGGCTACACCTTC. Its protein product is CASGPPPGQTIYNYGYTF.

This chain links TRBV12-3 or TRBV12-4 with TRBJ1-2; D call uncertain. This CDR3 spans 13 amino acids. Deletions cut 1 base from V and 4 bases from J, with 7 bases between. In nucleotides, the CDR3 is TGTGCCAGCAGTTTAGGAGGCTCCTATGGCTACACCTTC. It specifies CASSLGGSYGYTF.

The gene calls are TRBV7-2 and TRBJ1-2, with 12 nucleotides matching TRBD1. This CDR3 has 17 residues. The trim removed 7 bases at V and 8 bases at J, leaving 17 bases unmatched. Germline CDR1 and CDR2: SGHTA and FQGNSA. The CDR3 DNA is TGTGCCAGCAACGGTCTCCGGGACAGGGGGCCGCGCGGCGGCTACACCTTC. Protein: CASNGLRDRGPRGGYTF.

This sequence joins TRBV6-2 or TRBV6-3 and TRBJ1-5; no firm D call. V was cut by 3 bases and J by 5 bases, with 8 bases left in between. Germline V gene sequence: CDR1 MNHEY, CDR2 SVGEGT. The CDR3 totals 13 residues. DNA for the CDR3: TGTGCCAGCAGTTATCGGGGATATCAGCCCCAGCATTTT. The encoded protein is CASSYRGYQPQHF.

This chain uses TRBV19 with TRBJ1-5; weak D call: TRBD1 (5 bases). The CDR3 has 13 amino acids. The germline CDR1 and CDR2 sequences are LNHDA and SQIVND (reference sequence). Trimming stripped 3 bases from V and 6 bases from J, with 9 bases between. Here the CDR3 DNA reads TGTGCCAGTAGTATCCTACAGGCTCAGCCCCAGCATTTT. Translation: CASSILQAQPQHF. The full variable domain, completed using reference TRBV19 and TRBJ1-5, is DGGITQSPKYLFRKEGQNVTLSCEQNLNHDAMYWYRQDPGQGLRLIYYSQIVNDFQKGDIAEGYSVSREKKESFPLTVTSAQKNPTAFYLCASSILQAQPQHFGDGTRLSIL.

J is TRBJ2-1 and V is TRBV24-1, with D perhaps TRBD2 (7 bases). The CDR3 is 16 residues long. V shed 1 base and J shed 2 bases, with 11 bases lying between them. CDR1 KGHDR and CDR2 SFDVKD come from the germline V gene. CDR3: CATSDFPGGPYNEQFF. In DNA form, the CDR3 reads TGTGCCACCAGTGATTTTCCGGGGGGCCCCTACAATGAGCAGTTCTTC.

This chain joins TRBV7-2 and TRBJ2-7; 13 bases line up with TRBD2. With 4 bases clipped from V and 6 bases from J, the junction kept 9 bases outside the gene matches. Germline V CDR1 and CDR2: SGHTA, FQGNSA. The CDR3 totals 16 residues. CDR3: CASSWGLAGPGGEQYF. CDR3 coding DNA: TGTGCCAGCAGCTGGGGACTAGCGGGGCCGGGCGGCGAGCAGTACTTC. Drawing the rest from reference TRBV7-2 and TRBJ2-7, the complete variable domain is GAGVSQSPSNKVTEKGKDVELRCDPISGHTALYWYRQSLGQGLEFLIYFQGNSAPDKSGLPSDRFSAERTGGSVSTLTIQRTQQEDSAVYLCASSWGLAGPGGEQYFGPGTRLTVT.

This clone has only one observation. V and J are TRBV6-5 and TRBJ2-2; D might be TRBD1 (6 bases). Germline V gene data show CDR1 as MNHEY and CDR2 as SVGAGI. This CDR3 has 15 residues. V was trimmed by 5 bases and J by 4 bases, leaving 14 bases between them. In DNA form, the CDR3 reads TGTGCCAGCAGTCCTCGACAGGATTCCACCGGGGAGCTGTTTTTT. The encoded protein is CASSPRQDSTGELFF.

V is TRBV5-1 and J is TRBJ1-6; a weak D match, TRBD1 (6 bases). The CDR3 covers 14 residues. CDR1 SGHRS and CDR2 YFSETQ come from the germline V gene. V was cut by 7 bases and J by 5 bases, with 13 bases left in between. The CDR3 bases are TGCGCCAGCGCTAGGACAGCTGATAATTCACCCCTCCACTTT. Translated, it gives CASARTADNSPLHF.

The V and J genes are TRBV5-8 and TRBJ1-2; perhaps TRBD1 as D (6 bases). The ends were cut back, 0 bases at V and 4 bases at J, with 13 bases in the middle. The CDR3 is 15 amino acids. Germline V CDR1 and CDR2: SGHTS, YDEGEE. The CDR3 reads CASSLAQGHGYGYTF. The CDR3 bases are TGTGCCAGCAGCTTGGCCCAGGGGCACGGCTATGGCTACACCTTC.

In its sample, this clone was seen once. V gene TRBV25-1 combines with J gene TRBJ1-2; perhaps TRBD1 as D (6 bases). Trimming stripped 4 bases from V and 7 bases from J, with 10 bases between. CDR1 MGHDK and CDR2 SYGVNS come from the germline V gene. The CDR3 contains 12 residues. CDR3 region: CASSVNRAGYTF. Written as DNA, the CDR3 is TGTGCCAGCAGTGTAAACAGGGCTGGCTACACCTTC.